This TCR beta chain was found in a study of tumor and adjacent non-tumor tissue in lung cancer. Study overall: The cohort had about 12 adenocarcinoma, 2 squamous cell and 1 small cell patients.

TCRbeta libraries were built with three rounds of nested PCR, modified from ARM-PCR. MiXCR was run by TCRdb on the multiplex PCR reads, yielding one entry per CDR3 protein. The sample has 75,000 to 95,000 distinct CDR3 sequences, approximately 72% seen once; the top ten hold about 9.5%. No cell sorting was done before RNA was extracted from the tissue. The germline V gene encodes CDR1 MNHNY and CDR2 SVGAGI (reference sequence). The V gene lost 11 bases and the J gene lost 2 bases, with 16 bases spanning the gap. The CDR3 has 13 residues. The sample was lung tumor tissue. V and J are TRBV6-6 and TRBJ2-7; D unclear. The receptor comes from a middle-aged woman with non-small cell lung cancer. The CDR3 reads CAGNYNKAYEQYF. CDR3 coding DNA: TGTGCCGGCAATTACAACAAGGCCTACGAGCAGTACTTC.